This T cell receptor beta chain was profiled in a study of CD8+ T cells in alopecia areata. Findings and caveats of the study: Shared TCR sequences were less clear between patients than in mice, possibly partly from HLA diversity.

Extraction of RNA preceded its reverse transcription into cDNA, which served as the sequencing template. TCRdb's copy holds only in-frame clones and misses some; the assay was immunoSEQ multiplex PCR. The sample holds about 150,000 clones, approximately 53% seen once. The ends were cut back, 6 bases at V and 0 bases at J, with 5 bases in the middle. The CDR3 extends over 13 amino acids. The germline V gene encodes CDR1 SEHNR and CDR2 FQNEAQ (reference sequence). As regards this clone: The target antigen is unknown.

Sorted populations comprised CD4+ and CD8+ T cells obtained from PBMCs. This TCR came from a human donor with alopecia areata. The chain combines TRBV7-9 with TRBJ2-2; D not certain. Sequenced here: CD8+ T cells sorted from blood, sampled at week 0. Written as DNA, the CDR3 is TGTGCCAGCAGGCCAGCGAACACCGGGGAGCTGTTTTTT. Amino acid sequence: CASRPANTGELFF.